This record concerns one TCR beta chain sequence. In the original analysis: For nucleated cells, counts were estimated from reference gene primer amplification. Profiled with immunoSEQ multiplex PCR; TCRdb holds only in-frame clones, not every one. V, J and clone size derive from that table, while D and trimming were established from the DNA sequence. The table shows approximately 70,000 clones, with approximately 88% occurring only once. This entry belongs to a study of blood T cell repertoires in COVID-19. This CDR3 is built from 15 residues. Germline V gives CDR1 SGHNT, CDR2 YYREEE (reference sequence). Between the trimmed V and J ends, which lost 4 bases and 4 bases, there was a span of 17 bases.

This sequence originates from a woman aged 45-59 years with acute or convalescent COVID-19. The sample was peripheral blood. This chain joins TRBV5-4 and TRBJ2-5; possible D gene TRBD2, 5 bases. The DNA of the CDR3 is TGTGCCAGCAGCCCCGGACTTGGGAACACAGAGACCCAGTACTTC. Translated, it gives CASSPGLGNTETQYF.